Below are 23 T cell receptor beta chains sequenced from a single sample in a study of tumor-infiltrating lymphocytes in primary liver carcinoma. Unsorted bulk tissue of about 19-31 mg yielded co-extracted RNA and DNA. The input was 500 ng total RNA; TCR beta cDNA was made from it with a constant-region primer. Sequencing libraries for TCR beta derived from three nested multiplex PCR rounds that used slightly modified ARM-PCR. TRBV1-TRBV30 forward primers paired with a C-beta reverse primer were used in the first two PCR rounds, which ran about 11 cycles each. TCRdb re-analysed the multiplex PCR reads in MiXCR, keeping a single row per CDR3 protein. The repertoire holds 100,000 to 150,000 distinct CDR3 sequences, with 60% to 75% as singletons. The sequenced sample consisted of liver tumor tissue from sampling region 3. Sample subset: tumor region T3, left-lateral pole. These receptors were taken from a woman in her sixties or seventies with primary liver carcinoma and hepatitis B virus infection.

The chain is built from TRBV11-3 and TRBJ1-1; tentative D call: TRBD1 (5 bases). Trimming shortened V by 1 base and J by 10 bases, and 22 bases separated the two germline ends. Germline V gene data show CDR1 as SGHNT and CDR2 as YENEEA. This CDR3 has 16 residues. CDR3 amino acids: CASSLVPSYVQGGAFF. The CDR3 DNA follows: TGTGCCAGCAGCTTAGTCCCCAGTTACGTTCAGGGAGGAGCTTTCTTT. The complete variable domain, with remaining parts taken from reference TRBV11-3 and TRBJ1-1, reads EAGVVQSPRYKIIEKKQPVAFWCNPISGHNTLYWYLQNLGQGPELLIRYENEEAVDDSQLPKDRFSAERLKGVDSTLKIQPAELGDSAVYLCASSLVPSYVQGGAFFGQGTRLTVV.

In the case of this clonotype: The junction departs from the called germline gene at one end, perhaps through a read error. The V call is TRBV5-6, the J call TRBJ2-7; D tentatively fits TRBD1 or TRBD2 (6 bases each). CDR1 and CDR2 (germline): SGHDT, YYEEEE. There are 15 residues in the CDR3. CDR3 sequence reads: CASSFRGTVVYEQYF. In nucleotides, the CDR3 is TGTGCTAGCAGCTTTAGGGGGACTGTAGTCTACGAGCAGTACTTC.

This clonotype was recorded only once. A junction boundary mismatches the germline segment, possibly from a read error. The gene calls are TRBV4-1 and TRBJ1-4, with D uncertain. The CDR3 covers 16 residues. Germline V gene sequence: CDR1 MGHRA, CDR2 YSYEKL. DNA for the CDR3: TGCGCCAGCAGTCAAGATCTCTGTAGGTCTAATGAAAAACTATTTTTT. It encodes CASSQDLCRSNEKLFF.

A word on this clonotype: This could be a read error, since a much larger clone is one nucleotide away. The chain combines TRBV12-3 or TRBV12-4 with TRBJ1-5; D is unclear. The CDR3 extends over 13 amino acids. The CDR3 region is CARSYRMNQPQHF. The DNA of the CDR3 is TGTGCCAGAAGTTATAGAATGAATCAGCCCCAGCATTTT.

This clonotype came up many times. This chain links TRBV11-2 with TRBJ2-1; no clear D. This CDR3 region has 11 residues. V gave up 3 bases and J gave up 9 bases, with 6 bases separating them. Germline-derived CDR1 and CDR2 are SGHAT and FQNNGV. The CDR3 protein is CASSFGVEQFF. CDR3 DNA sequence: TGTGCCAGCAGCTTTGGCGTTGAGCAGTTCTTC.

To note about this clonotype: A much larger clonotype is one base distant, so this may be a read error. This chain uses TRBV30 with TRBJ1-5; 7 bases fit TRBD1. Germline assignment: CDR1 GTSNPN and CDR2 SVGIG (reference sequence). CDR3 size: 15 residues. The CDR3 coding sequence is TGTGCCTGGAGCAAACAGGGGCCCAGCAATCAGACCCAGCATTTT. Translated: CAWSKQGPSNQTQHF.

This clonotype has at least ten counts. The chain employs TRBV5-5 and TRBJ2-1; 13 bases match TRBD2. The CDR3 is 16 amino acids. The junction had 4 bases not matched to a gene; V was cut back by 3 bases and J by 4 bases. Germline assignment: CDR1 SGHKS and CDR2 YYEKEE (reference sequence). The CDR3 DNA reads TGTGCCAGCAGCTCCGGACTAGCGGGAGCTTACAATGAGCAGTTCTTC. The encoded protein is CASSSGLAGAYNEQFF.

Remarks on this clonotype: Since a much larger clone is just one base distant, this may be a read error. The chain has TRBV4-2 and TRBJ2-4; weak D call: TRBD1 (6 bases). Germline loops: CDR1 LGHNA, CDR2 YNFKEQ. The CDR3 is 16 amino acids. The CDR3 DNA reads as TGTGTCAGCAGCCAGGAAAGGACAGTAGCCAAAAACATTCAGTACTTC. Amino acids: CVSSQERTVAKNIQYF.

Remarks on this clonotype: A much more abundant neighbour one base away suggests this may be a read error. The chain links TRBV4-1 to TRBJ2-5; no reliable D call. The germline CDR1 and CDR2 sequences are MGHRA and YSYEKL. The CDR3 is 18 amino acids. The CDR3, as DNA: TGCGCCAGCAGCCCAAGAGATATCGCACCCTCACTCCAAGAGGCCCAGTACTTC. It yields the protein CASSPRDIAPSLQEAQYF.

This clonotype was seen ten or more times. J is TRBJ1-1 and V is TRBV29-1; D possibly corresponds to TRBD1 (5 bases). V was shortened by 1 base and J by 10 bases, with 10 bases between the two germline ends. The germline gives CDR1 SQVTM, CDR2 ANQGSEA. The CDR3 is made up of 11 amino acids. CDR3 sequence: CSVEGREVAFF. In DNA form, the CDR3 reads TGCAGCGTTGAAGGCAGGGAAGTAGCTTTCTTT.

This clonotype was recorded many times. The chain has TRBV5-4 and TRBJ2-3, with 7 bases that match TRBD2. The CDR3 consists of 15 residues. With V trimmed by 5 bases and J by 3 bases, 9 bases remained unmatched. Germline V gene sequence: CDR1 SGHNT, CDR2 YYREEE (reference sequence). CDR3 in amino acids: CASSRVGGPTDTQYF. The CDR3 nucleotides are TGTGCCAGCAGTCGGGTGGGAGGGCCGACAGATACGCAGTATTTT.

Worth noting for this clonotype: Germline and junction disagree at one end, which may indicate a read error. The chain has TRBV6-5 and TRBJ1-1; maybe TRBD1 (6 bases). Germline V gives CDR1 MNHEY, CDR2 SVGAGI. The CDR3 loop spans 16 amino acids. CDR3 amino acids: CASKSGGRALNTEAFF. The CDR3 DNA sequence: TGTGCCAGCAAAAGTGGGGGGCGAGCGCTGAACACTGAAGCCTTCTTT.

This clonotype was found once. It is unclear where the CDR3 begins or ends on the DNA, so no DNA is shown, and the CDR3 is as TCRdb lists it. The chain recombines TRBV29-1 with TRBJ1-5; the table's TRBD1 call for D was not verified on the DNA. The CDR3 region is 14 residues in length, termini included. Germline V gene sequence: CDR1 SQVTM, CDR2 ANQGSEA. The CDR3 loop reads CSVAVGTGNQPHHF.

In its sample, this clonotype was seen many times. J is TRBJ2-5 and V is TRBV7-9; no clear D. Trimming took 1 base from V and 3 from J, leaving 9 bases between them. The CDR3 contains 14 residues. The V gene's germline CDR1 is SEHNR and CDR2 FQNEAQ (reference sequence). The CDR3 DNA is TGTGCCAGCAGCTTAGATCGGCTTGAAGAGACCCAGTACTTC. Translating it yields CASSLDRLEETQYF.

Comments on this clonotype: The final CDR3 position lacks the conserved phenylalanine or tryptophan, pointing to a likely read error. This rearrangement joins TRBV5-8 to TRBJ2-5; D gene uncertain. This CDR3 region has 10 residues. Trimming took off 7 bases at V and 5 bases at J, with 6 bases between the two ends. Germline values: CDR1 SGHTS, CDR2 YDEGEE. CDR3 protein: CASFWETQYL. The CDR3, as DNA: TGTGCCAGCTTCTGGGAGACCCAGTACCTC.

This clonotype was observed at least ten times. The J gene is TRBJ2-2, the V gene TRBV6-5; 7 nucleotides align to TRBD2. The CDR3 consists of 15 residues. V was clipped by 8 bases and J by 4 bases; unmatched bases: 10. The germline CDR1 and CDR2 sequences are MNHEY and SVGAGI. The CDR3 spells CASCTSGTTTGELFF. The CDR3 DNA sequence: TGTGCCAGCTGTACGAGTGGGACTACCACCGGGGAGCTGTTTTTT.

This clonotype was seen repeatedly, ten times or more. V usage is TRBV6-5 and J usage is TRBJ2-3; either TRBD1 or TRBD2 may supply D (5 bases each). Germline assignment: CDR1 MNHEY and CDR2 SVGAGI. V gave up 2 bases and J gave up 1 base, with 16 bases separating them. This CDR3 contains 17 residues. CDR3 DNA: TGTGCCAGCAGTTACAAGCCCTGGGGGAGTGGCACAGATACGCAGTATTTT. This codes for CASSYKPWGSGTDTQYF.

Remarks on this clonotype: The junction does not match germline at one end; this may be a read error. The chain has TRBV6-1 and TRBJ2-1, with TRBD2 matching over 14 bases. This CDR3 is built from 15 residues. The germline gives CDR1 MNHNS, CDR2 SASEGT. The DNA of the CDR3 is TGCGCGAGCAGGGGGACTAGCGGGAGAGAATGTGAGCAGTTCTTC. Its protein is CASRGTSGRECEQFF.

Comments on this clonotype: A read error may account for a junction end that differs from germline. This sequence joins TRBV6-1 and TRBJ2-3; 7 nucleotides line up with TRBD1. Germline loops: CDR1 MNHNS, CDR2 SASEGT. The CDR3 loop spans 15 amino acids. CDR3 sequence (DNA): TGCGCCAGCAGAAAAACGGGACAGAGAACAGATACGCAGTATTTT. It encodes CASRKTGQRTDTQYF.

This clonotype was detected only a few times. The V call is TRBV7-9, the J call TRBJ1-1; TRBD1 matches at 7 bases. The ends lost 3 bases at V and 5 bases at J; junction bases unmatched: 3. Germline CDR1 SEHNR, CDR2 FQNEAQ (reference sequence). This CDR3 has 13 residues. This CDR3 is CASSLQGETEAFF. CDR3 sequence (DNA): TGTGCCAGCAGCTTGCAGGGGGAGACTGAAGCTTTCTTT.

The chain combines TRBV18 with TRBJ2-7; D ambiguous. The germline gives CDR1 KGHSH, CDR2 LQKENI. V was trimmed by 2 bases and J by 2 bases, leaving 10 bases between them. This CDR3 comprises 14 residues. For the CDR3, the DNA is TGTGCCAGCTCACCAGGTCGTCAGACCTACGAGCAGTACTTC. Residues: CASSPGRQTYEQYF.

The chain joins TRBV2 to TRBJ1-6, with D uncertain. This CDR3 comprises 13 residues. Trimming shortened V by 8 bases and J by 8 bases, and 13 bases separated the two germline ends. CDR1 is SNHLY and CDR2 is FYNNEI in the germline V gene. CDR3 amino acids: CASCPYLYSPLHF. CDR3 nucleotides: TGTGCCAGCTGCCCTTACCTATATTCACCCCTCCACTTT.

This clonotype has at least ten counts. The V and J genes are TRBV13 and TRBJ2-7; 11 nucleotides agree with TRBD2. V dropped 5 bases and J dropped 2; count of bases not matched to a gene: 14. The CDR3 covers 18 residues. Germline loops: CDR1 PRHDT, CDR2 FYEKMQ (reference sequence). This CDR3 is CASSRIPGLAVGAYEQYF. CDR3 DNA sequence: TGTGCCAGCAGCAGAATACCGGGACTAGCGGTCGGGGCCTACGAGCAGTACTTC. Complete variable domain (other parts from reference TRBV13 and TRBJ2-7): AAGVIQSPRHLIKEKRETATLKCYPIPRHDTVYWYQQGPGQDPQFLISFYEKMQSDKGSIPDRFSAQQFSDYHSELNMSSLELGDSALYFCASSRIPGLAVGAYEQYFGPGTRLTVT.